Listed here is a single TCR beta chain. Its antigen is as yet unknown. As diagnostic evidence, clinical symptoms, serum thyroxine, TRAb, thyroid ultrasound and orbital computed tomography were relied upon. CDR3 length: 16 amino acids. Germline-derived CDR1 and CDR2 are SGDLS and YYNGEE. The germline V and J ends were trimmed by 3 bases and 5 bases, with 20 bases remaining between them. The sample comes from a study of Graves' ophthalmopathy and Graves' hyperthyroidism. General observations from the study: A model built from 13 signatures distinguished ophthalmopathy from stable hyperthyroidism with roughly 90% sensitivity and 81.08% specificity.

RNA transcripts were the template, and TCR beta CDR3 regions were amplified from them. The authors performed first-round RT-PCR with HTBI primers and then a second-round multiplex PCR. TCRdb re-called the multiplex PCR reads through MiXCR, storing one row per CDR3 protein. This table holds about 740,000 distinct CDR3 sequences, 40% found once. The receptor comes from an adult man with Graves' ophthalmopathy. V usage is TRBV9 and J usage is TRBJ1-2, with a tentative D call TRBD1 (5 bases). The specimen sequenced was peripheral blood. CDR3 sequence: CASSGRASARGYGYTF. The DNA of the CDR3 is TGTGCCAGCAGCGGCCGAGCTTCAGCCCGGGGGTATGGCTACACCTTC.